This passage covers 9 T cell receptor beta chains from one sample sequenced in a study of PD-1 blockade in mismatch repair-deficient tumors. Their recognized antigens are unknown. The time point is: roughly ten-day in vitro stimulation with candidate neoantigen peptide 6. The method was immunoSEQ multiplex PCR; TCRdb's version includes in-frame clones alone and lacks a portion of them. The repertoire includes roughly 15,000 clones, approximately 90% of them detected once, and 3.5% to 6% sits in the top ten. Sequencing used cells cultured in vitro, obtained from a patient treated with pembrolizumab. Receptors originate from an adult with mismatch repair-deficient cancer.

The chain couples TRBV10-1 to TRBJ2-5; perhaps TRBD2 as D (6 bases). The germline V gene has CDR1 WNHNN and CDR2 SYGVQD (reference sequence). Trimming left V 10 bases short and J 0 bases short, with 21 bases between. The CDR3 loop spans 16 amino acids. CDR3 bases: TGCGCCACCCTGGGGAGCGGACTATGGTACCAAGAGACCCAGTACTTC. Protein sequence: CATLGSGLWYQETQYF.

The chain links TRBV13 to TRBJ2-1; D not certain. Germline-derived CDR1 and CDR2 are PRHDT and FYEKMQ (reference sequence). Trimming took 7 bases from V and 6 from J, leaving 10 bases between them. The CDR3 consists of 12 residues. The CDR3 region has the DNA TGTGCCAGCACCCTTTTATCCAATGAGCAGTTCTTC. Translated: CASTLLSNEQFF.

The chain combines TRBV7-2 with TRBJ2-7; D may be TRBD1 or TRBD2 (6 bases each). Deletions cut 1 base from V and 7 bases from J, with 20 bases between. Germline lookup yields CDR1 SGHTA and CDR2 FQGNSA. The CDR3 contains 16 residues. The CDR3 coding sequence is TGTGCCAGCAGCTTAGTCGCTAGCGTGGGCCAGGGGGAGCAGTACTTC. It translates to CASSLVASVGQGEQYF.

The chain employs TRBV9 and TRBJ2-3, with 8 bases that match TRBD2. The V and J ends lost 1 base and 4 bases, in that order; junction bases with no gene match: 5. The CDR3 has 15 residues. Per the germline V gene, CDR1 is SGDLS and CDR2 is YYNGEE. The CDR3 sequence: CASSVSGSLADTQYF. For the CDR3, the DNA is TGTGCCAGCAGCGTAAGCGGGAGTCTCGCAGATACGCAGTATTTT.

This clone was observed once. The chain joins TRBV29-1 to TRBJ1-2, with D possibly matching TRBD1 (6 bases). The V and J ends lost 8 bases and 8 bases respectively, with 21 bases between them. Per the germline V gene, CDR1 is SQVTM and CDR2 is ANQGSEA. The length of the CDR3 is 13 residues. The CDR3 protein is CSTGFGGAGGYTF. DNA of the CDR3: TGCAGCACTGGGTTCGGGGGCGCCGGCGGCTACACCTTC.

The chain carries TRBV7-9 and TRBJ2-1, with D perhaps TRBD2 (6 bases). There are 15 residues in the CDR3. V lost 6 bases and J 0 bases, leaving 12 bases between the germline ends. The V gene's germline CDR1 is SEHNR and CDR2 FQNEAQ (reference sequence). Here the CDR3 reads CASSLGLSSYNEQFF. Written as DNA, the CDR3 is TGTGCCAGCAGTCTGGGACTTAGCTCCTACAATGAGCAGTTCTTC.

The table lists this clone with a count of one. The chain carries TRBV4-2 and TRBJ2-7, with unresolved D. The V gene's germline CDR1 is LGHNA and CDR2 YNFKEQ. Trimming removed 0 bases at V and 2 bases at J, with 8 bases between. There are 14 residues in the CDR3. CDR3: CASSQEGITYEQYF. In nucleotides, the CDR3 is TGTGCCAGCAGCCAAGAGGGGATCACCTACGAGCAGTACTTC.

V is TRBV5-1 and J is TRBJ2-1; unclear D gene. Trimming removed 6 bases at V and 1 base at J, with 11 bases between. The CDR3 length is 14 residues. Germline loops: CDR1 SGHRS, CDR2 YFSETQ. The CDR3: CASTAELSYNEQFF. The DNA for the CDR3 is TGCGCCAGCACCGCGGAATTATCCTACAATGAGCAGTTCTTC.

The chain has TRBV7-2 and TRBJ2-7; 8 bases line up with TRBD2. Germline CDR1 SGHTA, CDR2 FQGNSA. V shed 4 bases, J shed 3 bases, and the junction held 8 bases outside the gene matches. The CDR3 loop spans 15 amino acids. CDR3 sequence (DNA): TGTGCCAGCAGCTCCCGAGCGGGAGTAGACTACGAGCAGTACTTC. Protein sequence: CASSSRAGVDYEQYF.